The 30 T cell receptor beta chains given below trace back to one sample, sequenced in a study of tumor and adjacent non-tumor tissue in lung cancer. The template was RNA from unsorted bulk tissue. The library came from three nested PCR rounds adapted from ARM-PCR protocols. TCRdb re-called the multiplex PCR reads through MiXCR, storing one row per CDR3 protein. The sample yields under 150,000 distinct CDR3 sequences, around 61% seen once. Sample: lung tumor tissue. These receptors all come from a man in his 60s with small cell lung cancer.

Details on this clonotype: A much more abundant neighbour one base away suggests this may be a read error. The gene calls are TRBV11-1 and TRBJ2-3; D might be TRBD1 (5 bases). The germline V and J ends were trimmed by 7 bases and 5 bases, with 13 bases remaining between them. Germline V lookup: CDR1 SGHAT, CDR2 FQDESV (reference sequence). CDR3 length: 13 amino acids. The CDR3: CASNYRSKDTQYF. The CDR3 DNA reads TGTGCCAGCAACTACAGGTCAAAAGATACGCAGTATTTT.

The chain is built from TRBV6-6 and TRBJ1-5; weak D call: TRBD1 (6 bases). CDR1 and CDR2 (germline): MNHNY, SVGAGI (reference sequence). There are 14 residues in the CDR3. Deletions cut 6 bases from V and 1 base from J, with 10 bases between. This CDR3 is CASSQDRSNQPQHF. CDR3 nucleotide sequence: TGTGCCAGCAGCCAAGACAGGAGCAATCAGCCCCAGCATTTT.

Concerning this clonotype: Sequence at one end of the junction differs from germline and may be a read error. The chain employs TRBV6-2 or TRBV6-3 and TRBJ2-2; possibly TRBD2 for D (5 bases). The CDR3 has 14 amino acids. The germline V gene has CDR1 MNHEY and CDR2 SVGEGT. The CDR3 is CAGSPRGRTGELFF. Written as DNA, the CDR3 is TGTGCCGGCAGCCCACGCGGGCGGACCGGGGAGCTGTTTTTT.

This clonotype was recorded at least ten times. J is TRBJ2-2 and V is TRBV6-1, with D hard to call. Germline CDR1 reads MNHNS; CDR2 reads SASEGT. V lost 8 bases, J lost 3 bases, and 10 bases lay in between. This CDR3 spans 13 amino acids. The CDR3 nucleotides read TGTGCCAGCTTCCCGGCCCACACCGGGGAGCTGTTTTTT. Its protein product is CASFPAHTGELFF.

A note on this clonotype: Here the CDR3 omits its conserved ending phenylalanine or tryptophan, so a read error is the likely source. This chain uses TRBV6-5 with TRBJ2-5; D gene ambiguous. This CDR3 comprises 14 residues. Per germline, CDR1 MNHEY and CDR2 SVGAGI. Trimming stripped 6 bases from V and 5 bases from J, with 16 bases between. The CDR3 sequence is CASSLQVFGETQYS. The CDR3 DNA sequence: TGTGCCAGCAGCTTACAAGTTTTTGGGGAGACCCAGTACTCC.

To note about this clonotype: This may be a read error, as it is one base from a much larger clone. The genes are TRBV4-2 and TRBJ2-2; TRBD2 aligns across 7 bases. The CDR3 has 15 amino acids. CDR1 and CDR2 from the germline V gene are LGHNA and YNFKEQ. The CDR3 region is CTSSQGLGGTGELFF. DNA of the CDR3: TGTACCAGCAGCCAAGGACTAGGAGGCACCGGGGAGCTGTTTTTT.

Turning to this clonotype: An end of the junction differs from the germline gene, which may be a read error. The gene calls are TRBV11-3 and TRBJ2-3; no clear D. CDR1 and CDR2 (germline): SGHNT, YENEEA. The CDR3 is made up of 15 amino acids. CDR3 in amino acids: CGSCLDRPPVDTQYF. CDR3 nucleotides: TGTGGCAGCTGCTTAGATCGGCCCCCGGTAGATACGCAGTATTTT.

The table lists this clonotype with a count of one. Relative to the germline gene, one junction end is altered; a read error may explain this. This rearrangement joins TRBV11-2 to TRBJ2-5, with 9 bases fitting TRBD2. CDR3 length equals 17 residues. Looked up from germline, CDR1 is SGHAT and CDR2 is FQNNGV. CDR3 DNA sequence: TGTGCCAGCAGCGCCTCCGGAACTAGCGGGTCGCATGAGACCCAGTATTTC. Encoded protein: CASSASGTSGSHETQYF.

Notes on this clonotype: This may be a read error: a much more frequent sequence differs by one nucleotide. Here the CDR3 reads CASTYTNSPLHF. CDR3 nucleotides: TGTGCCAGCACTTATACGAATTCACCCCTCCACTTT. The V call is TRBV12-3 or TRBV12-4, the J call TRBJ1-6; no definite D call. CDR3 length: 12 amino acids. The germline V and J ends were trimmed by 7 bases and 7 bases, with 8 bases remaining between them.

Comment on this clonotype: No conserved phenylalanine or tryptophan ends this CDR3, so it is likely a read error. The chain links TRBV20-1 to TRBJ2-3; TRBD2 might be the D (6 bases). Looked up from germline, CDR1 is DFQATT and CDR2 is SNEGSKA (reference sequence). The CDR3 totals 13 residues. The CDR3 coding sequence is TGCTCCGCAAGTGGAGGGCGCCCAGATACGCAGTATCTT. It specifies CSASGGRPDTQYL.

Points on this clonotype: No conserved phenylalanine or tryptophan ends this CDR3, so it is likely a read error. The V call is TRBV11-1, the J call TRBJ2-6; a weak D match, TRBD1 (6 bases). V was pared by 5 bases and J by 6 bases, with 23 bases between. Germline CDR1 and CDR2: SGHAT and FQDESV (reference sequence). This CDR3 is 18 amino acids long. DNA of the CDR3: TGTGCCAGCAGCCTCCCGGAACAGGGATTTTCCGAGGCCAACGTCCTGACTTAC. Protein product: CASSLPEQGFSEANVLTY.

This clonotype appeared many times. The chain uses TRBV7-8 and TRBJ2-3; D might be TRBD1 (6 bases). Trimming removed 4 bases from V and 9 bases from J, with 14 bases in between. This CDR3 spans 13 amino acids. CDR1 SGHVS and CDR2 FQNEAQ come from the germline V gene. CDR3 amino acids: CASSSRRGETQYF. DNA of the CDR3: TGTGCCAGCAGCTCCCGCAGGGGCGAGACGCAGTATTTT.

A note on this clonotype: One junction end does not reproduce the germline sequence, and a read error may be involved. The V call is TRBV20-1, the J call TRBJ1-5; D unresolved. The CDR3 spans 15 residues. CDR1 is DFQATT, CDR2 SNEGSKA, per germline (reference sequence). Written as DNA, the CDR3 is TGCAGTGCTAGAGGGTCCAGGAATAGCAATCACCCCCAGCATTTT. Its translation: CSARGSRNSNHPQHF.

Of note for this clonotype: At one boundary the junction diverges from the germline segment, which might be a read error. The gene calls are TRBV7-9 and TRBJ2-7; D not certain. Germline CDR1 is SEHNR and CDR2 is FQNEAQ (reference sequence). The CDR3 is made up of 14 amino acids. As DNA, the CDR3 is TGTGCCAGCAGCCCTTCCGGCCAAAAATACGGGCAGTACTTC. This codes for CASSPSGQKYGQYF.

The gene calls are TRBV11-2 and TRBJ1-2; D remains ambiguous. Trimming took 6 bases from V and 6 from J, leaving 20 bases between them. Per germline, CDR1 SGHAT and CDR2 FQNNGV. There are 15 residues in the CDR3. CDR3 coding DNA: TGTGCCAGCAGTCCCACACAGTGGGCAAACCATGGCTACACCTTC. Its protein product is CASSPTQWANHGYTF.

This clonotype was seen repeatedly, ten times or more. This chain links TRBV24-1 with TRBJ2-3; either TRBD1 or TRBD2 may fit D (5 bases each). Germline lookup yields CDR1 KGHDR and CDR2 SFDVKD. Trimming removed 3 bases from V and 0 bases from J, with 12 bases in between. The CDR3 covers 16 residues. DNA for the CDR3: TGTGCCACCAGTGATGTCCGGGACGCTAGCACAGATACGCAGTATTTT. It translates to CATSDVRDASTDTQYF.

On this clonotype itself: As the CDR3 is not closed by the conserved phenylalanine or tryptophan, this likely results from a read error. V usage is TRBV20-1 and J usage is TRBJ2-1; 7 bases fit TRBD2. With 1 base clipped from V and 7 bases from J, the junction kept 13 bases outside the gene matches. This CDR3 comprises 16 residues. From germline, CDR1 is DFQATT and CDR2 SNEGSKA (reference sequence). CDR3 sequence reads: CSARGLGRLAANEQFL. Written as DNA, the CDR3 is TGCAGTGCTAGAGGCCTTGGCCGGCTAGCGGCAAATGAGCAGTTCTTA.

On this clonotype itself: Just one base apart from a much larger clone, this may be a read error. J is TRBJ1-1 and V is TRBV20-1; D possibly corresponds to TRBD1 (5 bases). With 4 bases removed from V and 4 bases from J, the gap between germline ends came to 13 bases. The CDR3 spans 13 residues. Germline CDR1 is DFQATT and CDR2 is SNEGSKA (reference sequence). The CDR3 here is CSAITGLGTEAFF. The CDR3 nucleotides are TGCAGTGCTATTACAGGTTTGGGCACTGAAGCTTTCTTT.

The rearrangement links TRBV7-8 to TRBJ2-5, with TRBD2 identical over 8 bases. Germline lookup yields CDR1 SGHVS and CDR2 FQNEAQ. Trimming at V came to 8 bases and at J to 5 bases, leaving 13 bases not matched to a gene. The CDR3 extends over 15 amino acids. The CDR3 protein is CASGRPGTSRETQYF. CDR3 in DNA: TGTGCCAGCGGCCGACCCGGGACTAGTCGGGAGACCCAGTACTTC.

On this clonotype itself: The CDR3 end shows no conserved phenylalanine or tryptophan, and so a read error is likely. V and J are TRBV29-1 and TRBJ2-1; 9 bases match TRBD1. Germline assignment: CDR1 SQVTM and CDR2 ANQGSEA. There are 13 residues in the CDR3. The CDR3 sequence is CSSRDRVYNEQFL. The CDR3 bases are TGCAGTTCCCGGGACAGGGTCTACAATGAGCAGTTCTTA.

In its sample, this clonotype was seen many times. V is TRBV20-1 and J is TRBJ2-6, with 8 bases identical to TRBD2. In germline, CDR1 is DFQATT, CDR2 SNEGSKA (reference sequence). The trim removed 3 bases at V and 0 bases at J, leaving 7 bases unmatched. The CDR3 has 17 residues. CDR3 sequence: CSARDLAGFSGANVLTF. The CDR3 nucleotides are TGCAGTGCTAGGGATCTAGCGGGCTTCTCTGGGGCCAACGTCCTGACTTTC.

V and J are TRBV20-1 and TRBJ1-3, with D unresolved. The CDR3 loop spans 15 amino acids. The V end was cut by 6 bases, the J end by 0 bases, with 15 bases between. Per germline, CDR1 DFQATT and CDR2 SNEGSKA (reference sequence). This chain's CDR3 is CSAENGLSSGNTIYF. CDR3 in DNA: TGCAGTGCAGAAAACGGGCTGAGCTCTGGAAACACCATATATTTT.

In this sample, this clonotype turned up once. A much larger clone is a single base away; this may be a read error. The chain employs TRBV20-1 and TRBJ1-2; tentative D call: TRBD1 (6 bases). The CDR3 is made up of 13 amino acids. CDR1 is DFQATT, CDR2 SNEGSKA, per germline (reference sequence). The germline V and J ends were trimmed by 6 bases and 2 bases, with 13 bases remaining between them. The CDR3 coding sequence is TGCAGTGCCCCCAAGACAGGAAACTATGGCTACACCTTC. This gives the protein CSAPKTGNYGYTF.

In regard to this clonotype: A read error is possible here, since a much larger clone lies one base away. The rearrangement uses TRBV11-2 and TRBJ1-3; D unresolved. Germline V gene sequence: CDR1 SGHAT, CDR2 FQNNGV. The CDR3 sequence is 14 residues long. CDR3 in DNA: TGTGTCAGCAGCACAAGCAGGCCTGGAAACACCATATATTTT. This codes for CVSSTSRPGNTIYF.

Turning to this clonotype: A much larger clone lies one base from this, so it may be a read error. The CDR3 nucleotides are TGCAGTACTAGAGAGTGGAGGAGTTTGAATACGCAGTATTTT. It is translated as CSTREWRSLNTQYF. The chain uses TRBV20-1 and TRBJ2-3; D is perhaps TRBD2 (5 bases). Germline CDR1 is DFQATT and CDR2 is SNEGSKA (reference sequence). The CDR3 is 14 residues long.

The V call is TRBV13, the J call TRBJ2-7, with D perhaps matching TRBD1 (6 bases). The V gene's germline CDR1 is PRHDT and CDR2 FYEKMQ (reference sequence). The CDR3 loop spans 13 amino acids. Trimming left V 4 bases short and J 3 bases short, with 10 bases between. The CDR3 protein is CASSYRDNYEQYF. DNA of the CDR3: TGTGCCAGCAGCTACCGGGACAACTACGAGCAGTACTTC. Combining the CDR3 with reference TRBV13 and TRBJ2-7 gives the whole variable domain AAGVIQSPRHLIKEKRETATLKCYPIPRHDTVYWYQQGPGQDPQFLISFYEKMQSDKGSIPDRFSAQQFSDYHSELNMSSLELGDSALYFCASSYRDNYEQYFGPGTRLTVT.

This clonotype was seen a few times. The chain carries TRBV6-5 and TRBJ1-4; 7 nucleotides align to TRBD1. The CDR3 is made up of 15 amino acids. Losses at the gene ends were 6 bases for V and 4 bases for J; bases not matched to a gene: 8. Germline V lookup: CDR1 MNHEY, CDR2 SVGAGI. The chain's CDR3 is CASRPTGVNNEKLFF. In DNA form, the CDR3 reads TGTGCCAGCAGACCTACAGGGGTTAATAATGAAAAACTGTTTTTT.

On this clonotype itself: The CDR3 carries no conserved terminal phenylalanine or tryptophan, so it likely arises from a read error. This chain uses TRBV12-3 or TRBV12-4 with TRBJ2-3; D might be TRBD2 (5 bases). The CDR3 runs 15 residues. Trimming shortened V by 5 bases and J by 2 bases, and 14 bases separated the two germline ends. CDR3 loop: CASSHGLHFTDTQYC. The CDR3 DNA is TGTGCCAGCAGTCATGGACTGCACTTCACAGATACGCAGTATTGT.

This clonotype was counted once. Relative to the germline gene, one junction end is altered; a read error may explain this. This chain uses TRBV5-1 with TRBJ2-3; D assignment may be TRBD1 or TRBD2 (6 bases each). Germline lookup yields CDR1 SGHRS and CDR2 YFSETQ. There are 14 residues in the CDR3. The CDR3 region has the DNA TGCGCCAGCAAATCCGGGACAACGGGAGATACACAGTATTTT. As protein: CASKSGTTGDTQYF. Drawing the rest from reference TRBV5-1 and TRBJ2-3, the complete variable domain is KAGVTQTPRYLIKTRGQQVTLSCSPISGHRSVSWYQQTPGQGLQFLFEYFSETQRNKGNFPGRFSGRQFSNSRSEMNVSTLELGDSALYLCASKSGTTGDTQYFGPGTRLTVL.

This clonotype was picked up one time. The conserved final phenylalanine or tryptophan is absent from the CDR3, which likely points to a read error. The genes are TRBV28 and TRBJ2-2; D perhaps matches TRBD1 (6 bases). Germline V CDR1 and CDR2: MDHEN, SYDVKM. The CDR3 covers 17 residues. Trimming took 7 bases from V and 3 from J, leaving 21 bases between them. This CDR3 is CASTHTQGAVYTGELFY. The DNA for the CDR3 is TGTGCCAGCACCCATACACAGGGCGCGGTTTACACCGGGGAGCTGTTTTAT.